Here is one T cell receptor (beta chain) with its context. Its specificity is unknown. These data are taken from a study of chemoradiotherapy in HPV16-positive cancers. General study points: The functional HPV-specific definition rests on just two HPV16-positive patients. Better recurrence-free survival went with HPV-responsive T-cell expansion in HPV16-positive patients.

The repertoire was sequenced with immunoSEQ multiplex PCR; TCRdb's copy has only in-frame clones and lacks some. The profile shows 30,000 or so clones, roughly nine tenths of them singletons. The material was blood, obtained from a patient who underwent chemoradiotherapy. The sequence derives from a human donor with HPV-associated anogenital cancer.

The CDR3 DNA is TGCAGCGTGAGGGGGAGCTATGGCTACACCTTC. Translated: CSVRGSYGYTF. The chain joins TRBV29-1 to TRBJ1-2; D is possibly TRBD1 (6 bases). CDR3 length equals 11 residues. Germline CDR1 reads SQVTM; CDR2 reads ANQGSEA. The ends were cut back, 6 bases at V and 4 bases at J, with 9 bases in the middle.